This T cell receptor (beta chain) was sequenced for a study of blood T cell repertoires in COVID-19. Background on the study: Specimens from acute and convalescent COVID-19 originated in the United States, Italy and Spain.

The data were produced by immunoSEQ multiplex PCR, yet TCRdb's version contains in-frame clones alone and is incomplete. The table has 170,000 or so clones, roughly 86% seen once; the top ten hold 2.5% to 3.5%. After removal of 6 bases from V and 5 bases from J, the junction contained 10 bases not matched to a gene. Germline V gene lookup returns CDR1 LNHDA and CDR2 SQIVND (reference sequence). CDR3 length: 16 amino acids. The sequencing input was peripheral blood. The chain combines TRBV19 with TRBJ2-3; 11 bases are shared with TRBD2. The sequence was obtained from a man in his forties with active or convalescent COVID-19. DNA for the CDR3: TGTGCCAGTAGCCAGGGTAGCGGGGGGGTTGGAGATACGCAGTATTTT. Translated: CASSQGSGGVGDTQYF.